The rows below give T cell receptor beta chains drawn from one sample of a study of control samples from healthy donors and cancer patients. Assay used: immunoSEQ multiplex PCR; TCRdb lists only in-frame clones, some missing. Counted here are about 130,000 clones, 87% occurring once; the ten biggest clones make up around 2%. The source material was blood. Receptor source: a man aged 18 to 30 in good health. Each CDR3 is given with its conserved first and last residue. D genes are given only for firm matches. Expanded clones get a size class; other rows say once, few or many, or leave the size out.

v_call	j_call	clone_size	d_call	cdr3_aa	cdr3_nt
TRBV6-5	TRBJ2-7	NA	NA	CASSYRRSSYEQYF	TGTGCCAGCAGTTACCGGCGGAGCTCCTACGAGCAGTACTTC
TRBV5-8	TRBJ2-7	NA	NA	CASTSPLYEQYF	TGTGCCAGCACCTCCCCTCTCTACGAGCAGTACTTC
TRBV5-6	TRBJ1-5	once	NA	CASSLFYDQPQHF	TGTGCCAGCAGCTTGTTCTACGATCAGCCCCAGCATTTT
TRBV28	TRBJ1-4	NA	TRBD1	CASSVRQGWEKLFF	TGTGCCAGCAGTGTCAGACAGGGGTGGGAAAAACTGTTTTTT
TRBV5-6	TRBJ2-3	NA	TRBD2	CAASGRAEDTQYF	TGTGCAGCAAGCGGGAGGGCCGAAGATACGCAGTATTTT
TRBV28	TRBJ2-7	NA	NA	CASNGEGALTYEQYF	TGTGCCAGCAACGGCGAAGGGGCACTAACCTACGAGCAGTACTTC
TRBV10-2	TRBJ1-2	NA	TRBD1	CASSDSGGFNYGYTF	TGCGCCAGCAGTGACTCAGGGGGATTCAACTATGGCTACACCTTC
TRBV14	TRBJ1-1	NA	TRBD1	CASNGQGWPEAFF	TGTGCCAGCAACGGACAGGGGTGGCCTGAAGCTTTCTTT
TRBV24-1	TRBJ2-1	NA	TRBD2	CATSDPSGSYNEQFF	TGTGCCACCAGTGACCCTAGCGGTTCCTACAATGAGCAGTTCTTC
TRBV28	TRBJ1-1	NA	NA	CASRTPRRVGEAFF	TGTGCCAGCAGGACGCCTCGGCGAGTGGGTGAAGCTTTCTTT
TRBV10-3	TRBJ1-1	NA	NA	CAISGTENTEAFF	TGTGCCATCAGTGGGACAGAGAACACTGAAGCTTTCTTT
TRBV4-2	TRBJ1-2	NA	NA	CASSQADSSGYGYTF	TGTGCCAGCAGCCAAGCGGACAGTTCTGGCTATGGCTACACCTTC
TRBV5-6	TRBJ1-1	NA	NA	CASSFTRGTEAFF	TGTGCCAGCAGTTTCACGAGGGGCACTGAAGCTTTCTTT
TRBV6-2/TRBV6-3	TRBJ1-5	NA	TRBD1	CASSFGTGGPYGNQPQHF	TGTGCCAGCAGTTTCGGGACAGGGGGTCCCTATGGCAATCAGCCCCAGCATTTT
TRBV3-1/TRBV3-2	TRBJ2-4	NA	NA	CASSGEICRKNIQYF	TGTGCCAGCAGCGGAGAGATTTGCAGAAAAAACATTCAGTACTTC
TRBV10-1	TRBJ2-1	NA	NA	CASSDRGSHSEQFF	TGCGCCAGCAGTGATAGGGGGTCACACAGTGAGCAGTTCTTC
TRBV10-1	TRBJ2-7	NA	TRBD2	CASSGSLAGEGSHEQYF	TGCGCCAGCAGTGGGTCATTAGCGGGAGAAGGATCCCACGAGCAGTACTTC
TRBV4-3	TRBJ2-3	once	TRBD1	CASSQERRGRRDTQYF	TGCGCCAGCAGCCAAGAACGTAGGGGGCGGAGAGATACGCAGTATTTT
TRBV7-3	TRBJ2-1	NA	NA	CASSLFGNEQFF	TGTGCCAGCAGCTTATTTGGCAATGAGCAGTTCTTC
TRBV5-5	TRBJ1-2	few	NA	CASSFGDYGYTF	TGTGCCAGCAGCTTCGGAGACTATGGCTACACCTTC
TRBV7-2	TRBJ1-2	NA	NA	CASSLKGDGGYTF	TGTGCCAGCAGCTTAAAGGGTGACGGGGGCTACACCTTC
TRBV4-2	TRBJ2-3	NA	NA	CASSPPGDTQYF	TGTGCCAGCAGCCCCCCTGGAGATACGCAGTATTTT
TRBV29-1	TRBJ2-7	NA	NA	CSVVRDYEQYF	TGCAGCGTTGTAAGAGATTACGAGCAGTACTTC
TRBV9	TRBJ1-3	NA	TRBD1	CASRGDRGNTIYF	TGTGCCAGCAGGGGCGACAGGGGGAACACCATATATTTT
TRBV28	TRBJ2-6	NA	NA	CASSRRFTFSGANVLTF	TGTGCCAGCAGTCGCAGATTCACCTTCTCTGGGGCCAACGTCCTGACTTTC
TRBV5-5	TRBJ2-6	NA	NA	CASSQYGAPSGANVLTF	TGTGCCAGCAGCCAGTATGGTGCACCCTCTGGGGCCAACGTCCTGACTTTC
TRBV30	TRBJ2-7	once	NA	CAWSPGLGMEQYF	TGTGCCTGGAGTCCCGGACTGGGGATGGAGCAGTACTTC
TRBV10-3	TRBJ2-7	NA	TRBD2	CAIRVPTSGSSHEQYF	TGTGCCATCAGAGTCCCGACTAGCGGGAGTTCCCACGAGCAGTACTTC
TRBV30	TRBJ1-2	NA	NA	CAWSVPGQFPKADGYTF	TGTGCCTGGAGTGTACCCGGACAGTTCCCAAAAGCGGATGGCTACACCTTC
TRBV11-3	TRBJ1-1	medium-sized	NA	CASSLAGNTEAFF	TGTGCCAGCAGCTTAGCAGGGAACACTGAAGCTTTCTTT
TRBV6-4	TRBJ2-1	NA	TRBD1	CASSARTGVVNEQFF	TGTGCCAGCAGTGCCCGGACAGGGGTAGTCAATGAGCAGTTCTTC
TRBV5-6	TRBJ1-5	NA	TRBD1	CASSRSGGINQPQHF	TGTGCCAGCAGCCGGTCAGGGGGCATCAATCAGCCCCAGCATTTT
TRBV5-6	TRBJ2-7	NA	TRBD2	CASIKLTSEATYEQYF	TGTGCCAGCATCAAATTGACTAGCGAAGCAACCTACGAGCAGTACTTC
TRBV6-5	TRBJ1-1	NA	NA	CASWAGVNTEAFF	TGTGCCAGCTGGGCAGGAGTAAACACTGAAGCTTTCTTT
TRBV7-9	TRBJ1-4	NA	NA	CASKRLGYNEKLFF	TGTGCCAGCAAGCGCCTCGGGTACAATGAAAAACTGTTTTTT
TRBV20-1	TRBJ2-4	NA	NA	CSALAKNIQYF	TGCAGTGCGTTAGCCAAAAACATTCAGTACTTC
TRBV9	TRBJ2-3	NA	TRBD2	CASSAGTSGRTSTDTQYF	TGTGCCAGCAGCGCAGGGACTAGCGGGAGGACTAGCACAGATACGCAGTATTTT
TRBV15	TRBJ2-5	few	NA	CATSRGGEQLETQYF	TGTGCCACCAGCAGAGGCGGGGAGCAGTTGGAGACCCAGTACTTC
TRBV28	TRBJ1-1	NA	NA	CASSFMGEQNTEAFF	TGTGCCAGCAGTTTCATGGGGGAGCAGAACACTGAAGCTTTCTTT
TRBV28	TRBJ1-2	once	TRBD1	CASRISGGMVNYGYTF	TGTGCCAGCAGGATTTCAGGGGGAATGGTTAACTATGGCTACACCTTC
TRBV19	TRBJ1-2	NA	NA	CASSRRRQATNYGYTF	TGTGCCAGCAGTAGGAGGAGACAGGCGACCAACTATGGCTACACCTTC
TRBV2	TRBJ1-1	NA	NA	CASSGRWGRTEAFF	TGTGCCAGCAGTGGACGATGGGGGAGAACTGAAGCTTTCTTT
TRBV30	TRBJ2-2	NA	NA	CAWDQGSNTGELFF	TGTGCCTGGGACCAGGGGTCGAACACCGGGGAGCTGTTTTTT
TRBV7-6	TRBJ2-5	NA	TRBD2	CASSLGSSGNHETQYF	TGTGCCAGCAGCTTAGGTTCTAGCGGGAACCATGAGACCCAGTACTTC
TRBV12-5	TRBJ2-1	NA	NA	CASGLVLGGQFF	TGTGCTAGTGGTTTGGTACTGGGGGGGCAGTTCTTC
TRBV2	TRBJ2-2	NA	TRBD1	CASPRQGSAAELFF	TGTGCCAGTCCTCGACAGGGAAGCGCAGCGGAGCTGTTTTTT
TRBV20-1	TRBJ1-1	NA	NA	CSASWARGTEAFF	TGCAGTGCTAGTTGGGCTCGTGGCACTGAAGCTTTCTTT
TRBV28	TRBJ2-2	NA	NA	CASSPRTGELFF	TGTGCCAGCAGTCCTAGGACCGGGGAGCTGTTTTTT
TRBV7-9	TRBJ1-4	NA	TRBD1	CASSPPAGTGGPSNEKLFF	TGTGCCAGCAGCCCACCCGCCGGGACAGGGGGCCCTTCAAATGAAAAACTGTTTTTT
TRBV11-3	TRBJ2-2	NA	NA	CASSLRAQNTGELFF	TGTGCCAGCAGCTTACGGGCTCAGAACACCGGGGAGCTGTTTTTT
TRBV10-2	TRBJ2-1	once	TRBD2	CASSESGLAAYNEQFF	TGCGCCAGCAGTGAGTCTGGGCTAGCGGCCTACAATGAGCAGTTCTTC
TRBV5-4	TRBJ2-7	once	TRBD2	CASSPLAGGPYEQYF	TGTGCCAGCAGCCCACTAGCGGGAGGGCCCTACGAGCAGTACTTC
TRBV7-2	TRBJ2-3	NA	NA	CASSSIRDPLTDTQYF	TGTGCCAGCAGCTCAATTAGGGACCCACTCACAGATACGCAGTATTTT